This T cell receptor (beta chain) is from a study of shared clonotypes between healthy human individuals. Study details: For every donor, three CD4 naive, three CD4 memory, two CD8 naive and one CD8 memory plates were used.

Trimming stripped 7 bases from V and 3 bases from J, with 10 bases between. The CDR3 loop spans 11 amino acids. Germline V lookup: CDR1 SQVTM, CDR2 ANQGSEA. About this clone: Its antigen is not known.

TCRdb's copy holds only in-frame clones and misses some; the assay was immunoSEQ multiplex PCR. The table has around 650,000 clones, approximately 96% seen once. General study points: Clonotypes that were shared across a handful of donors made up 4.5% to 5% of naive CD4 clonotypes. Collection of samples was limited to blood; tissue repertoires likely differ. Although depth was large, rarefaction showed that sequencing of the sorted subsets was incomplete.

Positively selected for CCR7, the CD45RO-negative cells used as naive CD8 cells excluded terminally differentiated effector memory CD45RA+ cells. This TCR was recovered from a woman in her twenties or thirties in good health. Sequenced material: naive CD8+ T cells sorted from blood. V is TRBV29-1 and J is TRBJ2-7; TRBD1 is a possible D gene (5 bases). CDR3 sequence: CSAGNFYEQYF. In nucleotides, the CDR3 is TGCAGCGCAGGGAATTTCTACGAGCAGTACTTC.